This passage covers 28 T cell receptor beta chains from one sample sequenced in a study of T cells in Graves' hyperthyroidism and ophthalmopathy. Amplification targeted TCR beta CDR3 regions from RNA transcripts. HTBI primers were used for first-round RT-PCR of the TCR CDR3. TCRdb reanalysed the multiplex PCR reads using MiXCR and keeps one entry per CDR3 protein. The repertoire holds more than 500,000 distinct CDR3 sequences, with around 16% as singletons. Sequencing used blood. Source of these receptors: a woman in her twenties or thirties with Graves' hyperthyroidism.

This clonotype was seen repeatedly, ten times or more. This chain joins TRBV20-1 and TRBJ1-1, with D possibly matching TRBD1 (5 bases). CDR3 size: 13 residues. Germline V CDR1 and CDR2: DFQATT, SNEGSKA (reference sequence). Trimming left V 6 bases short and J 2 bases short, with 13 bases between. CDR3 DNA sequence: TGCAGTGCAGGGGTTACATTTAACACTGAAGCTTTCTTT. Protein sequence: CSAGVTFNTEAFF.

The J gene is TRBJ1-2, the V gene TRBV2; no reliable D call. The CDR3 totals 15 residues. V was cut by 6 bases and J by 1 base, with 15 bases left in between. CDR1 is SNHLY, CDR2 FYNNEI, per germline. This CDR3 reads CASRAVAELNYGYTF. The CDR3 DNA reads TGTGCCAGCAGAGCGGTCGCCGAACTTAACTATGGCTACACCTTC.

Worth noting for this clonotype: A much larger clone differs by one base, so this may be a read error. V is TRBV20-1 and J is TRBJ2-5, with TRBD1 matching 11 bases. Trimming at V came to 4 bases and at J to 4 bases, leaving 2 bases not matched to a gene. CDR3 length: 13 amino acids. Germline CDR1 and CDR2: DFQATT and SNEGSKA (reference sequence). In nucleotides, the CDR3 is TGCAGTGCTACCGGGACAGGGGGAGAGACCCAGTACTTC. Translated, it gives CSATGTGGETQYF.

CDR3 region: CASSHNRAHEQYF. CDR3 nucleotides: TGCGCCAGCAGCCACAACAGGGCCCACGAGCAGTACTTC. V usage is TRBV4-1 and J usage is TRBJ2-7, with a weak D call TRBD1 (6 bases). Per germline, CDR1 MGHRA and CDR2 YSYEKL. The CDR3 is made up of 13 amino acids. V lost 3 bases and J 5 bases, leaving 11 bases between the germline ends.

This clonotype was detected many times. The chain couples TRBV6-2 or TRBV6-3 to TRBJ2-7, with unresolved D. The V gene lost 0 bases and the J gene lost 3 bases, with 18 bases spanning the gap. Germline CDR1 MNHEY, CDR2 SVGEGT. This CDR3 spans 17 amino acids. The CDR3 sequence: CASSYSVESVLYYEQYF. In DNA, the CDR3 is TGTGCCAGCAGTTACTCGGTTGAGTCCGTACTCTACTACGAGCAGTACTTC.

This clonotype came up many times. The gene calls are TRBV29-1 and TRBJ1-3; D is unresolved. CDR3 length equals 14 residues. Looked up from germline, CDR1 is SQVTM and CDR2 is ANQGSEA. V was clipped by 4 bases and J by 4 bases, with 14 bases between them. The CDR3 bases are TGCAGCGTTGTGGAAGCCAATTTCGGAAACACCATATATTTT. Translation: CSVVEANFGNTIYF.

Ten or more counts support this clonotype. The chain has TRBV5-1 and TRBJ2-3, with 8 bases fitting TRBD2. The CDR3 consists of 15 residues. The germline V gene encodes CDR1 SGHRS and CDR2 YFSETQ. V was pared by 1 base and J by 3 bases, with 4 bases of the junction left unmatched. The CDR3 bases are TGCGCCAGCAGCTTGAGGCGGGGGGCTACAGATACGCAGTATTTT. This gives the protein CASSLRRGATDTQYF.

This clonotype was seen a few times. This chain connects TRBV25-1 to TRBJ2-1, with D uncertain. The CDR3 contains 13 residues. V was trimmed by 4 bases and J by 3 bases, leaving 7 bases between them. The germline gives CDR1 MGHDK, CDR2 SYGVNS. The CDR3, as DNA: TGTGCCAGCAGTGTTGGCGACTACAATGAGCAGTTCTTC. This codes for CASSVGDYNEQFF.

This clonotype was counted at least ten times. The chain has TRBV7-8 and TRBJ1-3, with TRBD1 matching 7 bases. The CDR3 has 14 residues. V trimming: 5 bases; J trimming: 4 bases; junction bases outside the gene matches: 5. The germline CDR1 and CDR2 sequences are SGHVS and FQNEAQ. The CDR3: CASSAQGIGNTIYF. CDR3 nucleotides: TGTGCCAGCAGCGCACAGGGGATAGGAAACACCATATATTTT.

Only a few counts were recorded for this clonotype. The rearrangement links TRBV13 to TRBJ2-7; 8 bases are shared with TRBD1. With 5 bases clipped from V and 3 bases from J, the junction kept 9 bases outside the gene matches. Germline CDR1 is PRHDT and CDR2 is FYEKMQ (reference sequence). The CDR3 totals 15 residues. CDR3 sequence reads: CASSQDRGDIYEQYF. The DNA for the CDR3 is TGTGCCAGCAGCCAAGACAGGGGCGACATCTACGAGCAGTACTTC.

This clonotype was detected ten times or more. The CDR3 is CASSLTDTDQPQHF. In nucleotides, the CDR3 is TGTGCCAGCTCACTAACGGACACTGATCAGCCCCAGCATTTT. The gene calls are TRBV18 and TRBJ1-5, with D maybe TRBD1 (5 bases). Germline CDR1 KGHSH, CDR2 LQKENI. This CDR3 is 14 amino acids long. V lost 4 bases, J lost 5 bases, and 12 bases lay in between.

The V call is TRBV6-1, the J call TRBJ1-6; weak D call: TRBD1 (5 bases). Between the trimmed V and J ends, which lost 4 bases and 10 bases, there was a span of 17 bases. Looked up from germline, CDR1 is MNHNS and CDR2 is SASEGT. This CDR3 is 15 amino acids long. The chain's CDR3 is CASSGTGGFGSPLHF. Here the CDR3 DNA reads TGTGCCAGCAGTGGTACAGGCGGATTTGGCTCACCCCTCCACTTT.

This clonotype was counted at least ten times. The chain joins TRBV7-2 to TRBJ2-3, with a possible D match to TRBD1 (5 bases). This CDR3 has 14 residues. V lost 3 bases to trimming and J lost 2 bases, with 9 bases between them. The V gene's germline CDR1 is SGHTA and CDR2 FQGNSA. CDR3 nucleotides: TGTGCCAGCAGCTTCTGGGGCCTCACAGATACGCAGTATTTT. This gives the protein CASSFWGLTDTQYF.

This chain joins TRBV20-1 and TRBJ1-4; D unclear. This CDR3 is 14 amino acids long. CDR1 DFQATT and CDR2 SNEGSKA come from the germline V gene (reference sequence). V gave up 0 bases and J gave up 6 bases, with 11 bases separating them. The CDR3 DNA reads as TGCAGTGCTAGAGATCTAGGGAACTATGAAAAACTGTTTTTT. Translated, it gives CSARDLGNYEKLFF.

This clonotype came up many times. The genes are TRBV28 and TRBJ2-4; no firm D call. The CDR3 is 13 amino acids. CDR1 is MDHEN, CDR2 SYDVKM, per germline. Deletions cut 6 bases from V and 1 base from J, with 7 bases between. CDR3 amino acids: CASRQPAKNIQYF. As DNA, the CDR3 is TGTGCCAGCAGACAGCCGGCCAAAAACATTCAGTACTTC.

This clonotype was seen repeatedly, ten times or more. This sequence joins TRBV11-2 and TRBJ1-1, with unresolved D. V lost 2 bases and J lost 6, with 10 bases in between. CDR1 and CDR2 from the germline V gene are SGHAT and FQNNGV. The CDR3 length is 13 residues. CDR3 sequence: CASSLIVFAEAFF. DNA of the CDR3: TGTGCCAGCAGCTTAATCGTATTCGCTGAAGCTTTCTTT.

The rearrangement links TRBV7-9 to TRBJ2-1; 8 nucleotides agree with TRBD2. The J segment lost 4 bases and the V segment lost 7 bases, leaving 9 bases of the junction unmatched. The CDR3 is 15 residues long. CDR1 and CDR2 (germline): SEHNR, FQNEAQ (reference sequence). The CDR3 reads CASIERESFYNEQFF. DNA of the CDR3: TGTGCCAGCATCGAGCGGGAGTCCTTTTACAATGAGCAGTTCTTC.

The V and J genes are TRBV5-5 and TRBJ2-1; 10 bases line up with TRBD2. Germline values: CDR1 SGHKS, CDR2 YYEKEE (reference sequence). Germline trimming cut 2 bases from V and 2 bases from J; bases unmatched to any gene: 7. The CDR3 is 17 residues long. Here the CDR3 DNA reads TGTGCCAGCAGCTTCTTTACCCTAGCGGGAGCCTACAATGAGCAGTTCTTC. The encoded protein is CASSFFTLAGAYNEQFF.

Comments on this clonotype: Since a much larger clone is just one base distant, this may be a read error. This chain uses TRBV2 with TRBJ2-1, with 8 bases identical to TRBD1. The CDR3 consists of 13 residues. In germline, CDR1 is SNHLY, CDR2 FYNNEI. The J segment lost 9 bases and the V segment lost 8 bases, leaving 9 bases of the junction unmatched. The CDR3 sequence: CASQGARHSEQFF. DNA for the CDR3: TGTGCCAGCCAGGGGGCCAGACACAGTGAGCAGTTCTTC.

In this sample, this clonotype turned up a few times. The CDR3 is CAWSIKGTYEQYF. In DNA form, the CDR3 reads TGTGCCTGGAGTATCAAGGGGACCTACGAGCAGTACTTC. The chain employs TRBV30 and TRBJ2-7; D is possibly TRBD1 (5 bases). Germline V gives CDR1 GTSNPN, CDR2 SVGIG (reference sequence). The CDR3 totals 13 residues. Trimming left V 2 bases short and J 2 bases short, with 10 bases between.

This clonotype has just a few counts. The V and J genes are TRBV11-2 and TRBJ2-7; TRBD1 or TRBD2 may be the D gene (5 bases each). The germline V gene has CDR1 SGHAT and CDR2 FQNNGV. This CDR3 spans 17 amino acids. Deletions cut 2 bases from V and 2 bases from J, with 19 bases between. CDR3 amino acids: CASSLLDFREVPYEQYF. DNA for the CDR3: TGTGCCAGCAGCTTACTGGACTTCAGGGAAGTCCCCTACGAGCAGTACTTC.

This clonotype was seen ten or more times. CDR3 DNA sequence: TGTGCCAGCAGTATAGGGTTAGCAACCTACGAGCAGTACTTC. Its translation is CASSIGLATYEQYF. The rearrangement uses TRBV2 and TRBJ2-7, with D uncertain. CDR1 SNHLY and CDR2 FYNNEI come from the germline V gene. V was clipped by 5 bases and J by 2 bases, with 13 bases between them. CDR3 size: 14 residues.

The chain employs TRBV28 and TRBJ1-4; D is uncertain. The germline CDR1 and CDR2 sequences are MDHEN and SYDVKM. V was cut by 3 bases and J by 7 bases, with 15 bases left in between. This CDR3 contains 15 residues. The chain's CDR3 is CASSLGWGDSEKLFF. CDR3 sequence (DNA): TGTGCCAGCAGTTTGGGTTGGGGAGATAGTGAAAAACTGTTTTTT.

The sample holds many counts of this clonotype. The rearrangement links TRBV3-1 to TRBJ2-5; D remains unclear. This CDR3 is built from 12 residues. Trimming took 4 bases from V and 4 from J, leaving 7 bases between them. Germline loops: CDR1 LGHDT, CDR2 YNNKEL (reference sequence). The CDR3: CASSPSAETQYF. The DNA for the CDR3 is TGTGCCAGCAGCCCATCAGCAGAGACCCAGTACTTC.

V and J are TRBV10-3 and TRBJ2-7; D may match TRBD1 or TRBD2 (5 bases each). With 6 bases removed from V and 0 bases from J, the gap between germline ends came to 12 bases. Per germline, CDR1 ENHRY and CDR2 SYGVKD. The CDR3 totals 14 residues. CDR3 DNA: TGTGCCATCAGACCCGGGACGGACTCCTACGAGCAGTACTTC. This translates into CAIRPGTDSYEQYF.

This chain uses TRBV20-1 with TRBJ2-1; D may be TRBD2 (6 bases). The CDR3 sequence is 13 residues long. Looked up from germline, CDR1 is DFQATT and CDR2 is SNEGSKA (reference sequence). The ends were cut back, 2 bases at V and 6 bases at J, with 11 bases in the middle. Here the CDR3 DNA reads TGCAGTGCTAGAAGACTAGTGGCCAATGAGCAGTTCTTC. Its translation is CSARRLVANEQFF.

Concerning this clonotype itself: Just one base apart from a much larger clone, this may be a read error. The chain couples TRBV15 to TRBJ1-2; D is unresolved. The CDR3 length is 15 residues. Germline CDR1 and CDR2: LNHNV and YYDKDF (reference sequence). The V end was cut by 1 base, the J end by 6 bases, with 15 bases between. CDR3 in DNA: TGTGCCACCAGCAGAGGTTATGGAGGTGGCCATGGCTACACCTTC. This encodes CATSRGYGGGHGYTF.

This clonotype showed up many times. The chain employs TRBV20-1 and TRBJ2-3, with TRBD1 matching over 9 bases. The CDR3 runs to 10 residues. From germline, CDR1 is DFQATT and CDR2 SNEGSKA (reference sequence). Trimming at V came to 5 bases and at J to 14 bases, leaving 5 bases not matched to a gene. The CDR3 DNA is TGCAGTGCTGGAACAGGGGGCATGTATTTT. This gives the protein CSAGTGGMYF.